The T cell receptor (beta chain) described here comes from a study of STAT3 mutations in large granular lymphocyte leukemia. The overall study: Roughly half the longitudinally sequenced T-LGLL patients had canonical STAT3 mutations. Study-wide results and caveats: Every T-cell large granular lymphocyte leukemia patient had at least one immunodominant TCR beta clonotype.

The table came from immunoSEQ multiplex PCR; TCRdb's copy has only in-frame clones and leaves some out. The table has over 10,000 clones, about 84% seen once; the top ten hold over 50%. With V trimmed by 2 bases and J by 8 bases, 9 bases remained unmatched. The CDR3 has 15 amino acids. Germline V lookup: CDR1 LGHNA, CDR2 YSLEER. On this clone: Its specificity is unknown.

This chain links TRBV4-3 with TRBJ1-2; the match to TRBD1 covers 9 bases. Material: peripheral blood mononuclear cells. The TCR comes from a man aged 60 to 69 with T-cell large granular lymphocyte leukemia. Some clones in this sample may be carry-over from other donors' samples. CDR3 DNA: TGCGCCAGCAGCCAAAACTCCGGGACAGGGCTCGGCTACACCTTC. As protein: CASSQNSGTGLGYTF.